The 27 T cell receptor beta chains listed next were all sequenced from one sample in a study of patients and donors after allogeneic stem cell transplantation. TCRdb processed the RT-PCR reads anew with MiXCR; each CDR3 protein has one entry. Of about 410,000 distinct CDR3 sequences listed, 16% were seen once; the top ten hold over 6%. The sequenced sample was blood, either unsorted or a sorted T cell fraction (not recorded which). These receptors came from a human donor who was either an allogeneic HSCT recipient or a stem cell or donor lymphocyte infusion donor (not recorded which). It is not recorded whose cells these are; they may come from a transplant donor.

The CDR3 reads CASSFAGTGGSGANVLTF. CDR3 DNA: TGCGCCAGCAGCTTCGCCGGGACAGGGGGCTCCGGGGCCAACGTCCTGACTTTC. The rearrangement joins TRBV5-1 to TRBJ2-6; the match to TRBD1 covers 12 bases. Trimming removed 2 bases from V and 4 bases from J; junction bases left unmatched: 7. The CDR3 has 18 residues. Germline loops: CDR1 SGHRS, CDR2 YFSETQ.

The chain employs TRBV5-5 and TRBJ2-3; 9 nucleotides agree with TRBD1. This CDR3 has 14 amino acids. CDR1 and CDR2 from the germline V gene are SGHKS and YYEKEE (reference sequence). Trimming cost V 6 bases and J 7 bases; bases outside gene matches: 9. The CDR3 reads CASTPDRGRNTQYF. The CDR3 nucleotides are TGTGCCAGCACCCCGGACAGGGGTAGGAATACGCAGTATTTT.

This clonotype was detected many times. The V gene is TRBV4-3, the J gene TRBJ2-4; TRBD2 aligns across 12 bases. Germline CDR1 and CDR2: LGHNA and YSLEER. The ends lost 1 base at V and 1 base at J; junction bases unmatched: 11. The CDR3 covers 20 residues. The CDR3, as DNA: TGCGCCAGCAGCCAAGTCTTAACTAGCGGGGGGAATGGCGCCAAAAACATTCAGTACTTC. Amino acid sequence: CASSQVLTSGGNGAKNIQYF.

The genes are TRBV7-9 and TRBJ2-7, with 11 bases identical to TRBD2. The CDR3 length is 16 residues. Trimming removed 5 bases from V and 0 bases from J; junction bases left unmatched: 6. Germline-derived CDR1 and CDR2 are SEHNR and FQNEAQ (reference sequence). CDR3 DNA sequence: TGTGCCAGCAGCCCCGCACTAGCGGGGGCCTCCTACGAGCAGTACTTC. It encodes CASSPALAGASYEQYF. The full variable domain, rest sourced from reference TRBV7-9 and TRBJ2-7, is DTGVSQNPRHKITKRGQNVTFRCDPISEHNRLYWYRQTLGQGPEFLTYFQNEAQLEKSRLLSDRFSAERPKGSFSTLEIQRTEQGDSAMYLCASSPALAGASYEQYFGPGTRLTVT.

This sequence joins TRBV6-1 and TRBJ1-3, with D unclear. CDR1 and CDR2 (germline): MNHNS, SASEGT. The CDR3 has 13 residues. Trimming removed 6 bases from V and 2 bases from J, with 8 bases in between. The CDR3 DNA reads TGTGCCAGCAGCCGAAGGCCTGGAAACACCATATATTTT. Translation: CASSRRPGNTIYF.

This clonotype was seen only a few times. CDR3 coding DNA: TGCAGTGCTCATGGGCCGGAGGGAAGGGACTATGGCTACACCTTC. It codes for CSAHGPEGRDYGYTF. J is TRBJ1-2 and V is TRBV20-1; D gene uncertain. Trimming left V 5 bases short and J 3 bases short, with 19 bases between. In germline, CDR1 is DFQATT, CDR2 SNEGSKA (reference sequence). The length of the CDR3 is 15 residues.

This clonotype was counted only a few times. The J gene is TRBJ2-2, the V gene TRBV19; D remains unclear. The length of the CDR3 is 14 residues. Germline V gives CDR1 LNHDA, CDR2 SQIVND (reference sequence). Trimming shortened V by 1 base and J by 1 base, and 4 bases separated the two germline ends. CDR3 in amino acids: CASSIVENTGELFF. The CDR3 DNA reads TGTGCCAGTAGTATAGTGGAGAACACCGGGGAGCTGTTTTTT.

The chain recombines TRBV14 with TRBJ2-4; D may match TRBD1 or TRBD2 (5 bases each). CDR3 length: 14 residues. V gave up 2 bases and J gave up 9 bases, with 14 bases separating them. CDR1 SGHDN and CDR2 FVKESK come from the germline V gene. CDR3 coding DNA: TGTGCCAGCAGCCAAACCGGGACGCTGGGCATTCAGTACTTC. Translating it yields CASSQTGTLGIQYF.

In its sample, this clonotype was seen a few times. The V gene is TRBV28, the J gene TRBJ2-4; 9 bases agree with TRBD2. Germline CDR1 is MDHEN and CDR2 is SYDVKM. CDR3 length equals 15 residues. Trimming at V came to 3 bases and at J to 4 bases, leaving 4 bases not matched to a gene. CDR3 DNA: TGTGCCAGCAGTTTCCGGCTAGCGGGAAAAAACATTCAGTACTTC. It is translated as CASSFRLAGKNIQYF.

This clonotype appeared a few times. This chain uses TRBV20-1 with TRBJ2-1; D perhaps matches TRBD2 (5 bases). The CDR3 is 13 residues long. Germline CDR1 is DFQATT and CDR2 is SNEGSKA (reference sequence). CDR3 region: CSSEGVSYNEQFF. As DNA, the CDR3 is TGCAGCTCAGAGGGAGTGTCCTACAATGAGCAGTTCTTC.

The chain employs TRBV12-3 or TRBV12-4 and TRBJ2-2; possible D gene TRBD2, 5 bases. The V gene lost 1 base and the J gene lost 3 bases, with 6 bases spanning the gap. CDR3 size: 14 residues. The CDR3 sequence is CASSLVDYTGELFF. CDR3 coding DNA: TGTGCCAGCAGTTTAGTGGACTACACCGGGGAGCTGTTTTTT.

The chain joins TRBV7-2 to TRBJ1-2; D gene uncertain. From germline, CDR1 is SGHTA and CDR2 FQGNSA. The CDR3 covers 16 residues. V was shortened by 1 base and J by 2 bases, with 14 bases between the two germline ends. The CDR3 DNA reads TGTGCCAGCAGCTTAGTCGCCGGCACATCGAACTATGGCTACACCTTC. It codes for CASSLVAGTSNYGYTF.

A few counts support this clonotype. The chain has TRBV11-2 and TRBJ1-1; no clear D gene. The CDR3 spans 13 residues. Germline-derived CDR1 and CDR2 are SGHAT and FQNNGV. V was pared by 5 bases and J by 6 bases, with 13 bases between. CDR3 protein: CASSASLGPEAFF. The CDR3 bases are TGTGCCAGCAGCGCGTCCCTGGGCCCTGAAGCTTTCTTT.

This clonotype turned up a few times. V gene TRBV9 combines with J gene TRBJ2-3; D possibly corresponds to TRBD1 (6 bases). The CDR3 sequence is 15 residues long. V was trimmed by 3 bases and J by 2 bases, leaving 13 bases between them. Germline-derived CDR1 and CDR2 are SGDLS and YYNGEE. CDR3 DNA sequence: TGTGCCAGCAGCGCTCAGGGGCCCTCCACAGATACGCAGTATTTT. Protein: CASSAQGPSTDTQYF.

This chain connects TRBV5-1 to TRBJ1-1; 8 bases agree with TRBD1. V shed 4 bases and J 2 bases; nucleotides not matched to a gene: 7. The CDR3 is 15 residues long. Germline V gene data show CDR1 as SGHRS and CDR2 as YFSETQ. The chain's CDR3 is CASSAQDRVNTEAFF. CDR3 nucleotide sequence: TGCGCCAGCAGCGCCCAGGACAGGGTTAACACTGAAGCTTTCTTT.

The count of this clonotype is one. This chain's CDR3 is CASTSRRLNTEAFF. The CDR3 DNA follows: TGTGCCAGCACTTCAAGGAGACTGAACACTGAAGCTTTCTTT. The chain uses TRBV12-3 or TRBV12-4 and TRBJ1-1; D unclear. Trimming removed 7 bases from V and 0 bases from J, with 12 bases in between. This CDR3 comprises 14 residues.

This chain uses TRBV2 with TRBJ2-7; unclear D gene. The CDR3 spans 14 residues. CDR1 is SNHLY and CDR2 is FYNNEI in the germline V gene. V lost 10 bases and J lost 3, with 19 bases in between. CDR3 residues: CATLEYRAHYEQYF. CDR3 sequence (DNA): TGTGCCACCCTAGAGTACCGGGCACACTACGAGCAGTACTTC.

The CDR3 nucleotides read TGCGCCAGCAGCCAAGAGGGTGTTGAAGCTTTCTTT. Translating it yields CASSQEGVEAFF. The chain uses TRBV4-3 and TRBJ1-1; D gene unclear. CDR1 and CDR2 from the germline V gene are LGHNA and YSLEER. Trimming removed 0 bases at V and 7 bases at J, with 6 bases between. CDR3 length equals 12 residues.

This chain uses TRBV7-9 with TRBJ2-1; D unclear. CDR3 length: 12 amino acids. With 3 bases removed from V and 5 bases from J, the gap between germline ends came to 5 bases. Germline-derived CDR1 and CDR2 are SEHNR and FQNEAQ (reference sequence). The CDR3 DNA is TGTGCCAGCAGCTTGTTCAACAATGAGCAGTTCTTC. Translated, it gives CASSLFNNEQFF.

This clonotype was counted only a few times. The rearrangement uses TRBV15 and TRBJ1-2, with D hard to call. V was pared by 4 bases and J by 6 bases, with 12 bases between. The CDR3 spans 13 residues. The germline gives CDR1 LNHNV, CDR2 YYDKDF (reference sequence). The CDR3, as DNA: TGTGCCACCAGCACCGGCGACCACAATGGCTACACCTTC. Protein: CATSTGDHNGYTF. The full variable domain, rest sourced from reference TRBV15 and TRBJ1-2, is DAMVIQNPRYQVTQFGKPVTLSCSQTLNHNVMYWYQQKSSQAPKLLFHYYDKDFNNEADTPDNFQSRRPNTSFCFLDIRSPGLGDTAMYLCATSTGDHNGYTFGSGTRLTVV.

This clonotype has just a few counts. V and J are TRBV18 and TRBJ1-3; D is uncertain. Per the germline V gene, CDR1 is KGHSH and CDR2 is LQKENI. This CDR3 region has 16 residues. V dropped 1 base and J dropped 1 base, with 11 bases sitting between them. Here the CDR3 reads CASSPRPGESGNTIYF. CDR3 sequence (DNA): TGTGCCAGCTCACCACGACCCGGGGAATCTGGAAACACCATATATTTT.

In its sample, this clonotype was seen many times. In DNA, the CDR3 is TGTGCCAGCACCGAAGGGCTATTGGGGGCCAACGTCCTGACTTTC. Translation: CASTEGLLGANVLTF. This chain connects TRBV12-3 or TRBV12-4 to TRBJ2-6; D is ambiguous. This CDR3 has 15 amino acids. V was cut by 7 bases and J by 4 bases, with 14 bases left in between.

The chain is built from TRBV20-1 and TRBJ2-4, with D possibly matching TRBD1 (5 bases). Trimming took off 6 bases at V and 0 bases at J, with 21 bases between the two ends. CDR1 and CDR2 from the germline V gene are DFQATT and SNEGSKA (reference sequence). The CDR3 is made up of 17 amino acids. Written as DNA, the CDR3 is TGCAGTGCGAGAAGGTGGATAGGGGCTCTAGCCAAAAACATTCAGTACTTC. It is translated as CSARRWIGALAKNIQYF.

This clonotype was seen only a few times. This chain uses TRBV4-3 with TRBJ1-1; a weak D match, TRBD1 (6 bases). The CDR3 is 15 residues long. V gave up 1 base and J gave up 0 bases, with 9 bases separating them. Germline values: CDR1 LGHNA, CDR2 YSLEER. CDR3 sequence reads: CASSQGPGVNTEAFF. CDR3 coding DNA: TGCGCCAGCAGCCAAGGTCCAGGGGTGAACACTGAAGCTTTCTTT.

This clonotype was seen a handful of times. V is TRBV4-1 and J is TRBJ1-2; the match to TRBD1 covers 7 bases. This CDR3 is built from 15 residues. V shed 0 bases, J shed 4 bases, and the junction held 5 bases outside the gene matches. From germline, CDR1 is MGHRA and CDR2 YSYEKL. As DNA, the CDR3 is TGCGCCAGCAGCCAAGAGGAGGGGGCTGGCTATGGCTACACCTTC. As protein: CASSQEEGAGYGYTF.

This clonotype occurred a few times. CDR3: CSARLGYRDRYLYEQYF. CDR3 DNA sequence: TGCAGTGCTAGATTAGGGTACAGGGACCGCTATCTCTACGAGCAGTACTTC. This rearrangement joins TRBV20-1 to TRBJ2-7, with TRBD1 as a possible D gene (6 bases). Germline CDR1 reads DFQATT; CDR2 reads SNEGSKA (reference sequence). Trimming took off 2 bases at V and 3 bases at J, with 23 bases between the two ends. This CDR3 contains 17 residues.

This clonotype was detected ten times or more. J is TRBJ2-3 and V is TRBV5-1, with TRBD2 matching over 9 bases. Germline V gives CDR1 SGHRS, CDR2 YFSETQ. This CDR3 has 14 amino acids. V lost 5 bases, J lost 4 bases, and 5 bases stayed unmatched. The DNA of the CDR3 is TGCGCCAGCAGTCTTAGCGGGAGTTCAGATACGCAGTATTTT. Residues: CASSLSGSSDTQYF.